The rows below give T cell receptor beta chains drawn from one sample of a study of T cells in Graves' hyperthyroidism and ophthalmopathy. TCRdb re-called the multiplex PCR reads through MiXCR, storing one row per CDR3 protein. The table records 350,000 to 400,000 distinct CDR3 sequences, more than 12% of them present only once. Input material: blood. These receptors all come from a woman in her 30s with Graves' hyperthyroidism. CDR3s include the opening cysteine and the closing phenylalanine or tryptophan. D genes are given only for firm matches. Part of the rows lack a size; the others show once, few, many or a class for expanded clones.

clone_size j_call d_call v_call cdr3_aa cdr3_nt
. TRBJ2-5 . TRBV30 CAWSISGPETQYF TGTGCCTGGAGTATTTCAGGGCCAGAGACCCAGTACTTC
many TRBJ2-5 . TRBV20-1 CSARVGRGFQETQYF TGCAGTGCTAGGGTTGGCAGGGGATTCCAAGAGACCCAGTACTTC
few TRBJ2-5 TRBD2 TRBV29-1 CSAGTSGIGGTQYF TGCAGCGCAGGGACTAGCGGGATAGGGGGGACCCAGTACTTC
many TRBJ1-1 . TRBV29-1 CSVGGDTEAFF TGCAGCGTTGGCGGGGACACTGAAGCTTTCTTT
few TRBJ2-1 . TRBV11-3 CASSYDSSYNEQFF TGTGCCAGCAGCTACGACAGCTCCTACAATGAGCAGTTCTTC
. TRBJ2-7 . TRBV5-1 CASQRGSSYEQYF TGCGCCAGCCAAAGAGGGAGCTCCTACGAGCAGTACTTC
many TRBJ2-7 TRBD2 TRBV5-6 CASSLELLAGYEQYF TGTGCCAGCAGCTTGGAACTACTAGCGGGATACGAGCAGTACTTC
many TRBJ2-1 TRBD2 TRBV6-1 CASSSGTSGNEQFF TGTGCCAGCAGTTCCGGGACTAGCGGAAATGAGCAGTTCTTC
. TRBJ2-1 TRBD2 TRBV5-4 CASSSATSGNAYNEQFF TGTGCCAGCAGCTCAGCGACTAGCGGGAACGCCTACAATGAGCAGTTCTTC
many TRBJ2-1 TRBD2 TRBV5-1 CASSPAGVSSYNEQFF TGCGCCAGCAGCCCAGCGGGAGTATCTTCCTACAATGAGCAGTTCTTC
few TRBJ2-4 . TRBV7-9 CASSLSPLQLAKNIQYF TGTGCCAGCAGTTTATCCCCTCTACAGCTAGCCAAAAACATTCAGTACTTC
. TRBJ1-4 . TRBV2 CASNPRGGEKLFF TGTGCCAGCAATCCCAGGGGTGGAGAAAAACTGTTTTTT
few TRBJ1-3 . TRBV3-1 CASSQDTAVSGNTIYF TGTGCCAGCAGCCAAGATACAGCGGTCTCTGGAAACACCATATATTTT
few TRBJ1-5 TRBD1 TRBV7-9 CASSPGGAGQPQHF TGTGCCAGCAGCCCAGGGGGCGCGGGTCAGCCCCAGCATTTT
. TRBJ1-5 . TRBV20-1 CSASPSNQPQHF TGCAGTGCTAGTCCTAGCAATCAGCCCCAGCATTTT
. TRBJ2-3 . TRBV7-2 CASSLVRGLDTQYF TGTGCCAGCAGCTTAGTTAGAGGTTTAGATACGCAGTATTTT
few TRBJ2-7 TRBD1 TRBV5-8 CASSPPTGTASYEQYF TGTGCCAGCAGCCCGCCGACCGGGACAGCCTCCTACGAGCAGTACTTC
. TRBJ2-1 TRBD2 TRBV14 CASSSLAASSYNEQFF TGTGCCAGCAGCTCCCTAGCGGCTAGCTCCTACAATGAGCAGTTCTTC
. TRBJ1-5 . TRBV6-2/TRBV6-3 CASSPPYNQPQHF TGTGCCAGCAGTCCTCCCTACAATCAGCCCCAGCATTTT
many TRBJ2-2 TRBD2 TRBV3-1 CASNPGTSDTGELFF TGTGCCAGCAACCCCGGGACTAGCGACACCGGGGAGCTGTTTTTT
many TRBJ2-1 TRBD2 TRBV11-2 CASSLDAGPGGRYHNEQFF TGTGCCAGCAGCTTAGATGCGGGGCCAGGCGGGAGGTACCACAATGAGCAGTTCTTC
. TRBJ2-5 TRBD2 TRBV27 CASSSGTSGERETQYF TGTGCCAGCAGTTCCGGGACTAGCGGGGAGAGGGAGACCCAGTACTTC
. TRBJ2-4 . TRBV20-1 CGATTGSKNIQYF TGCGGTGCAACAACAGGGTCCAAAAACATTCAGTACTTC